The text below deals with one T cell receptor beta chain. Its specific antigen is unknown. Per-base quality was not reported, and no clone a single base away is much larger than it. Each collaborating institution followed its own protocols to collect whole blood in K2EDTA tubes. For TCRbeta analysis, collaborator samples were shipped as frozen whole blood, as isolated PBMCs, or as DNA extracted from either sample type. Trimming costs V 6 bases and J 2 bases, and their ends lie 17 bases apart. CDR1 and CDR2, per the germline V gene, are MNHEY and SVGAGI. The CDR3 measures 15 amino acids from cysteine to phenylalanine. CDR3 DNA only is kept here, 45 bases in frame from base 1. TCRbeta CDR3 regions were amplified from genomic DNA by means of the immunoSEQ Assay, a bias-controlled multiplex PCR. Turning to the authors' computational methods: The number of nucleated cells in each sample was estimated by amplification of reference gene primers within the assay. To quantify the absolute abundance of each unique TCRbeta CDR3 rearrangement, sequence reads were collapsed and filtered. For each sample, productive Simpson clonality was calculated by taking the square root of Simpson's diversity index across productive rearrangements. As stored in TCRdb, this immuneACCESS dataset retains in-frame rearrangements with V and J assigned. A fraction of the clones does not appear; measured against another copy, unresolved V genes explain less than half of the discrepancy, and the remainder lacks a known reason. V and J calls and clone size follow that table, whereas D and trimming were derived from the DNA. For this sample the table gives about 330,000 clones, of which roughly 82% were detected only once. Roughly 1.6% of the sample is taken by the ten largest.

The sample is drawn from a study of blood T cell repertoires in COVID-19 (dated by TCRdb to 2019 to 2021). Study-level background: The collaborator samples originated in the United States, Italy and Spain and spanned the acute and convalescent phases of COVID-19. Where available, HLA class I and class II types were obtained from metadata supplied by the sample provider rather than from assay-based typing. The repertoires were released in a freely available public database intended as a resource for research on the immune response to SARS-CoV-2. The prospective study material was composed of cDNA or gDNA derived from T cells, B-cell-depleted T cells, or PBMCs. Subjects who had been exposed to COVID-19, were actively infected with it, or had recovered from it provided the deeply sampled blood TCRbeta repertoires that made up the dataset. Sample metadata almost always included a de-identified subject ID, COVID-19 status, age in years and sex. Samples were obtained from the ongoing ImmuneRACE study (first 160 participants) and from over a thousand subjects provided by 6 global collaborators.

What the research found in general, with its limitations: How much clinical and demographic metadata was included differed by source and by participant, and the metadata was provided uncurated.

The origin of this receptor is a woman aged 45-60 years with acute or convalescent COVID-19. The rearrangement joined TRBV6-5 to TRBJ2-7, with a weak D call of TRBD1 (6 bases match). Specimen: peripheral blood. The CDR3 reads CASSPFLTGTYEQYF. The nucleotide sequence is TGTGCCAGCAGCCCCTTCCTTACAGGGACCTACGAGCAGTACTTC.